The 32 T cell receptor beta chains below come from one sample, sequenced in a study of T-cell memory formation after mild COVID-19. One entry per CDR3 protein, called by TCRdb with MiXCR from the 5' RACE reads. This repertoire shows about 190,000 distinct CDR3 sequences, around 20% found once; its top ten account for 2.4%. The sequenced sample was PBMCs or a T cell subset sorted from them (not recorded which). The receptors come from an adult woman who had mild COVID-19 (a few samples of this study predate the infection). Cell type and time point are not known.

This chain links TRBV6-5 with TRBJ1-1; D remains unclear. Trimming stripped 7 bases from V and 4 bases from J, with 7 bases between. The length of the CDR3 is 11 residues. The V gene's germline CDR1 is MNHEY and CDR2 SVGAGI. The CDR3 region is CASKEGTEAFF. Written as DNA, the CDR3 is TGTGCCAGCAAGGAGGGCACTGAAGCTTTCTTT.

The chain couples TRBV4-3 to TRBJ2-1; D is perhaps TRBD1 or TRBD2 (5 bases each). CDR1 is LGHNA and CDR2 is YSLEER in the germline V gene. The length of the CDR3 is 15 residues. V lost 0 bases to trimming and J lost 6 bases, with 12 bases between them. The CDR3 here is CASSQDRGGGNEQFF. For the CDR3, the DNA is TGCGCCAGCAGCCAAGATAGGGGTGGGGGCAATGAGCAGTTCTTC.

The genes are TRBV9 and TRBJ1-1; the D is unclear. This CDR3 has 13 amino acids. CDR1 and CDR2 from the germline V gene are SGDLS and YYNGEE. Trimming left V 0 bases short and J 4 bases short, with 7 bases between. CDR3 nucleotide sequence: TGTGCCAGCAGCGTAGGGAGGTCCACTGAAGCTTTCTTT. This gives the protein CASSVGRSTEAFF. Together with reference TRBV9 and TRBJ1-1, the CDR3 gives the full variable domain: DSGVTQTPKHLITATGQRVTLRCSPRSGDLSVYWYQQSLDQGLQFLIQYYNGEERAKGNILERFSAQQFPDLHSELNLSSLELGDSALYFCASSVGRSTEAFFGQGTRLTVV.

This clonotype was seen a few times. The chain uses TRBV12-3 or TRBV12-4 and TRBJ2-1, with a possible D match to TRBD1 (7 bases). V lost 1 base, J lost 4 bases, and 11 bases lay in between. The CDR3 extends over 15 amino acids. DNA of the CDR3: TGTGCCAGCAGTTTAGGCAGGGGGGAATACAATGAGCAGTTCTTC. It translates to CASSLGRGEYNEQFF.

This clonotype was observed many times. The gene calls are TRBV12-3 or TRBV12-4 and TRBJ2-3; the D is unclear. There are 12 residues in the CDR3. The ends were cut back, 6 bases at V and 0 bases at J, with 4 bases in the middle. This chain's CDR3 is CASRFSTDTQYF. The CDR3 DNA sequence: TGTGCCAGCAGGTTTAGCACAGATACGCAGTATTTT.

This clonotype has just a few counts. The chain is built from TRBV29-1 and TRBJ1-2, with D perhaps TRBD1 (5 bases). The CDR3 length is 12 residues. V gave up 4 bases and J gave up 4 bases, with 10 bases separating them. Germline CDR1 and CDR2: SQVTM and ANQGSEA. The CDR3 here is CSVGGASYGYTF. CDR3 coding DNA: TGCAGCGTTGGAGGGGCCTCCTATGGCTACACCTTC.

This chain connects TRBV5-1 to TRBJ1-2; D perhaps matches TRBD1 (6 bases). CDR3 size: 13 residues. Per the germline V gene, CDR1 is SGHRS and CDR2 is YFSETQ. Deletions cut 5 bases from V and 4 bases from J, with 12 bases between. The CDR3 sequence is CASSSTGVYGYTF. CDR3 DNA sequence: TGCGCCAGCAGTTCGACAGGCGTCTATGGCTACACCTTC.

This clonotype turned up a few times. V and J are TRBV11-2 and TRBJ2-1; D may be TRBD2 (5 bases). The CDR3 is made up of 15 amino acids. V was shortened by 6 bases and J by 9 bases, with 21 bases between the two germline ends. CDR1 and CDR2 (germline): SGHAT, FQNNGV. The CDR3 nucleotides are TGTGCCAGCAGTCATAATAGCGACCCCCGGGGTGAGCAGTTCTTC. The encoded protein is CASSHNSDPRGEQFF.

The V gene is TRBV5-6, the J gene TRBJ2-3; D not certain. The CDR3 contains 14 residues. Per germline, CDR1 SGHDT and CDR2 YYEEEE. The V and J ends lost 1 base and 0 bases respectively, with 6 bases between them. The CDR3 reads CASSLSASTDTQYF. The CDR3 DNA follows: TGTGCCAGCAGCTTGTCGGCAAGCACAGATACGCAGTATTTT.

The chain uses TRBV14 and TRBJ2-2; maybe TRBD2 (5 bases). Trimming removed 4 bases at V and 2 bases at J, with 8 bases between. Germline CDR1 SGHDN, CDR2 FVKESK. This CDR3 contains 14 residues. In DNA form, the CDR3 reads TGTGCCAGCAGCCCGGGGTTTAACACCGGGGAGCTGTTTTTT. This gives the protein CASSPGFNTGELFF. Complete variable domain (other parts from reference TRBV14 and TRBJ2-2): EAGVTQFPSHSVIEKGQTVTLRCDPISGHDNLYWYRRVMGKEIKFLLHFVKESKQDESGMPNNRFLAERTGGTYSTLKVQPAELEDSGVYFCASSPGFNTGELFFGEGSRLTVL.

Notes on this clonotype: The junction and the germline gene differ at one end; a read error may be behind it. The chain links TRBV24-1 to TRBJ1-2, with 9 bases that match TRBD1. Germline V lookup: CDR1 KGHDR, CDR2 SFDVKD. This CDR3 contains 14 residues. CDR3 DNA: TGTGCCACCAGTGATCCTTACTTGGGACAGGGAACGTCCTTC. Amino acids: CATSDPYLGQGTSF.

CDR3 DNA: TGTGCCAGCAGCTCGCCTACAGGGGGGATAGCCAAAAACATTCAGTACTTC. Protein sequence: CASSSPTGGIAKNIQYF. The V gene is TRBV7-2, the J gene TRBJ2-4; 8 bases are shared with TRBD1. The CDR3 has 17 amino acids. Germline assignment: CDR1 SGHTA and CDR2 FQGNSA. The V gene end was trimmed by 4 bases and the J gene end by 0 bases; junction bases not matched to a gene: 8.

This rearrangement joins TRBV20-1 to TRBJ1-5, with D possibly being TRBD1 (6 bases). V was pared by 1 base and J by 2 bases, with 12 bases between. The CDR3 has 15 amino acids. The germline V gene has CDR1 DFQATT and CDR2 SNEGSKA (reference sequence). CDR3 in amino acids: CSARAQGIGNQPQHF. CDR3 DNA sequence: TGCAGTGCTAGAGCTCAGGGGATTGGCAATCAGCCCCAGCATTTT.

This clonotype was seen a few times. The chain employs TRBV12-3 or TRBV12-4 and TRBJ2-4; 11 bases map to TRBD2. The CDR3 consists of 16 residues. The J segment lost 7 bases and the V segment lost 2 bases, leaving 7 bases of the junction unmatched. The chain's CDR3 is CASSLIAGGPGNIQYF. DNA of the CDR3: TGTGCCAGCAGTTTAATAGCGGGAGGGCCGGGGAACATTCAGTACTTC.

This chain connects TRBV5-1 to TRBJ1-1, with D maybe TRBD1 (6 bases). The V gene's germline CDR1 is SGHRS and CDR2 YFSETQ. This CDR3 has 14 residues. Trimming stripped 0 bases from V and 6 bases from J, with 12 bases between. CDR3 sequence: CASSLVDSESEAFF. In DNA form, the CDR3 reads TGCGCCAGCAGCTTGGTGGACAGCGAGTCTGAAGCTTTCTTT.

This clonotype was found a few times. J is TRBJ1-1 and V is TRBV28; tentatively, D is TRBD1 (6 bases). CDR1 and CDR2 (germline): MDHEN, SYDVKM. V lost 6 bases and J 5 bases, leaving 13 bases between the germline ends. This CDR3 comprises 13 residues. The CDR3 protein is CASRPGVGTEAFF. As DNA, the CDR3 is TGTGCCAGCAGACCAGGGGTGGGAACTGAAGCTTTCTTT.

V is TRBV5-6 and J is TRBJ1-2; weak D call: TRBD1 (6 bases). V lost 3 bases and J lost 4, with 13 bases in between. In germline, CDR1 is SGHDT, CDR2 YYEEEE. The CDR3 totals 14 residues. The CDR3 is CASSSTRGFYGYTF. The DNA of the CDR3 is TGTGCCAGCAGCTCAACCAGGGGATTCTATGGCTACACCTTC.

This clonotype was seen more than once but under ten times. The V call is TRBV4-1, the J call TRBJ1-2; 8 bases align to TRBD1. Trimming removed 8 bases from V and 5 bases from J; junction bases left unmatched: 10. From germline, CDR1 is MGHRA and CDR2 YSYEKL. This CDR3 has 14 amino acids. As DNA, the CDR3 is TGCGCCAGCCGACCGGACAGGGCCTCATATGGCTACACCTTC. Encoded protein: CASRPDRASYGYTF.

This clonotype was detected a few times. This sequence joins TRBV5-1 and TRBJ2-3; D possibly corresponds to TRBD2 (5 bases). CDR1 and CDR2 from the germline V gene are SGHRS and YFSETQ. This CDR3 spans 15 amino acids. Trimming shortened V by 4 bases and J by 0 bases, and 12 bases separated the two germline ends. The CDR3 region is CASSLAVPSTDTQYF. The CDR3 DNA reads as TGCGCCAGCAGCCTAGCTGTTCCTAGCACAGATACGCAGTATTTT.

The chain is built from TRBV15 and TRBJ1-1; 9 bases agree with TRBD1. The CDR3 totals 18 residues. Looked up from germline, CDR1 is LNHNV and CDR2 is YYDKDF (reference sequence). With V trimmed by 0 bases and J by 2 bases, 10 bases remained unmatched. Written as DNA, the CDR3 is TGTGCCACCAGCAGAGATAAAATTTCGGGACAGGGAAACACTGAAGCTTTCTTT. Encoded protein: CATSRDKISGQGNTEAFF.

This clonotype was found a few times. The J gene is TRBJ2-2, the V gene TRBV3-1; 13 bases line up with TRBD2. The germline CDR1 and CDR2 sequences are LGHDT and YNNKEL (reference sequence). Unmatched junction bases numbered 7, after V lost 5 bases and J lost 7 bases. This CDR3 has 16 residues. CDR3 sequence: CASSYTSGGANGELFF. In DNA, the CDR3 is TGTGCCAGCAGCTATACTAGCGGGGGGGCGAACGGGGAGCTGTTTTTT.

This clonotype has a handful of counts. The chain recombines TRBV19 with TRBJ2-3; D is possibly TRBD2 (6 bases). The CDR3 loop spans 13 amino acids. Trimming took off 1 base at V and 4 bases at J, with 6 bases between the two ends. The germline V gene has CDR1 LNHDA and CDR2 SQIVND (reference sequence). The CDR3 bases are TGTGCCAGTAGTATAGGACTAGCAGATACGCAGTATTTT. Amino acid sequence: CASSIGLADTQYF.

This clonotype was counted only a few times. The chain links TRBV19 to TRBJ2-1; TRBD2 aligns across 8 bases. Germline-derived CDR1 and CDR2 are LNHDA and SQIVND (reference sequence). There are 19 residues in the CDR3. Trimming removed 0 bases from V and 2 bases from J; junction bases left unmatched: 12. CDR3 region: CASSIEPAGEPGPYNEQFF. The CDR3 nucleotides read TGTGCCAGTAGTATAGAACCAGCGGGGGAGCCCGGACCCTACAATGAGCAGTTCTTC. The full variable domain, rest sourced from reference TRBV19 and TRBJ2-1, is DGGITQSPKYLFRKEGQNVTLSCEQNLNHDAMYWYRQDPGQGLRLIYYSQIVNDFQKGDIAEGYSVSREKKESFPLTVTSAQKNPTAFYLCASSIEPAGEPGPYNEQFFGPGTRLTVL.

V is TRBV20-1 and J is TRBJ1-5; TRBD1 might be the D (5 bases). CDR3 length: 12 amino acids. V was trimmed by 5 bases and J by 3 bases, leaving 8 bases between them. The germline gives CDR1 DFQATT, CDR2 SNEGSKA (reference sequence). Here the CDR3 reads CSAWDFNQPQHF. CDR3 nucleotides: TGCAGTGCTTGGGACTTCAATCAGCCCCAGCATTTT.

V and J are TRBV4-2 and TRBJ2-5; D gene ambiguous. Germline V gene lookup returns CDR1 LGHNA and CDR2 YNFKEQ. The germline V and J ends were trimmed by 0 bases and 5 bases, with 7 bases remaining between them. The CDR3 sequence is 13 residues long. The CDR3 DNA follows: TGTGCCAGCAGCCAAGATCGGTCGGAGACCCAGTACTTC. It specifies CASSQDRSETQYF.

V is TRBV7-2 and J is TRBJ1-5; TRBD1 aligns across 7 bases. Germline-derived CDR1 and CDR2 are SGHTA and FQGNSA. The CDR3 runs 18 residues. J was trimmed by 0 bases and V by 4 bases; bases with no gene match: 12. CDR3 loop: CASSSVTGKGDSNQPQHF. CDR3 nucleotides: TGTGCCAGCAGCTCCGTGACAGGGAAGGGTGATAGCAATCAGCCCCAGCATTTT.

This clonotype has just a few counts. This chain joins TRBV12-3 or TRBV12-4 and TRBJ1-3; D is uncertain. There are 15 residues in the CDR3. Trimming removed 5 bases at V and 0 bases at J, with 11 bases between. The CDR3 nucleotides are TGTGCCAGCAGTCCCCACGGGAGCTCTGGAAACACCATATATTTT. As protein: CASSPHGSSGNTIYF.

This clonotype was seen only a few times. The V call is TRBV4-1, the J call TRBJ2-7; 9 nucleotides align to TRBD1. The length of the CDR3 is 15 residues. Germline CDR1 MGHRA, CDR2 YSYEKL. The V and J ends lost 4 bases and 1 base, in that order; junction bases with no gene match: 5. The CDR3 sequence: CASSLGQGGSYEQYF. The CDR3 nucleotides read TGCGCCAGCAGCCTGGGACAGGGAGGGTCCTACGAGCAGTACTTC.

This clonotype was found a few times. The chain links TRBV20-1 to TRBJ1-3; TRBD1 matches 7 bases. The germline V gene encodes CDR1 DFQATT and CDR2 SNEGSKA (reference sequence). V dropped 1 base and J dropped 0; count of bases not matched to a gene: 9. The CDR3 contains 17 residues. Here the CDR3 reads CSARAHTGVISGNTIYF. CDR3 sequence (DNA): TGCAGTGCTAGAGCCCATACAGGGGTTATCTCTGGAAACACCATATATTTT.

The chain employs TRBV6-2 or TRBV6-3 and TRBJ2-1, with D perhaps TRBD2 (6 bases). From germline, CDR1 is MNHEY and CDR2 SVGEGT. V shed 1 base and J shed 7 bases, with 17 bases lying between them. The CDR3 runs to 16 residues. CDR3 loop: CASSYLGAARGNEQFF. The CDR3 DNA reads TGTGCCAGCAGTTACTTAGGGGCCGCCCGGGGGAATGAGCAGTTCTTC.

This clonotype was found a few times. The chain combines TRBV7-9 with TRBJ2-5; D is possibly TRBD1 or TRBD2 (6 bases each). V lost 5 bases to trimming and J lost 5 bases, with 21 bases between them. The CDR3 runs 16 residues. Germline V gene data show CDR1 as SEHNR and CDR2 as FQNEAQ (reference sequence). CDR3 DNA sequence: TGTGCCAGCAGCCCCAGCGGGCAGGGGCTTGTGGAGACCCAGTACTTC. It translates to CASSPSGQGLVETQYF.

CDR3 region: CASRSGEGSPLHF. Written as DNA, the CDR3 is TGCGCCAGCAGAAGTGGGGAGGGTTCACCCCTCCACTTT. This sequence joins TRBV5-1 and TRBJ1-6, with D uncertain. Deletions cut 5 bases from V and 9 bases from J, with 12 bases between. CDR3 size: 13 residues. Germline CDR1 SGHRS, CDR2 YFSETQ.